This TCR beta chain was observed in a study of blood T cells in healthy people across ages. This clonotype was seen only a few times. A second PCR, run for roughly 7 to 12 cycles, used a sample-barcoded 5' primer plus a J-beta primer mix. Using its own MiXCR run on the 5' RACE reads, TCRdb lists one record per CDR3 protein. The table lists approximately 900,000 distinct CDR3 sequences, about 44% of them singletons. V gave up 2 bases and J gave up 0 bases; unmatched junction bases: 2. Germline V lookup: CDR1 MNHEY, CDR2 SMNVEV (reference sequence). The CDR3 is 17 residues long. This clonotype was sampled from a man in his thirties or forties in good health. The sequencing sample was made of blood. This chain joins TRBV27 and TRBJ1-6, with 9 bases lining up with TRBD1. The DNA for the CDR3 is TGTGCCAGCAGTTTACCGGGACAGGGCTCCTATAATTCACCCCTCCACTTT. It is translated as CASSLPGQGSYNSPLHF.